This is a list of T cell receptor beta chains from one sample in a study of CD4 T cells in relation to SARS-CoV-2 and coronaviruses. Their target antigens are unknown. Profiling relied on immunoSEQ multiplex PCR, and the TCRdb table lists in-frame clones only, not all of them. The data hold fewer than 14,000 clones, with roughly 84% observed a single time. Source material: CD4+ T cells from PBMCs, cultured in vitro. These receptor sequences come from a human donor in good health. Both conserved end residues are trimmed from each CDR3. Each record gives: CDR3 length, V gene, J gene, D gene, CDR3 protein. D genes are given only for firm matches.

len: 12
v_gene: TRBV5-1
j_gene: TRBJ2-1
d_gene: -
CDR3aa: ASSLAYPGREQF

len: 12
v_gene: TRBV7-8
j_gene: TRBJ1-5
d_gene: -
CDR3aa: ASSPTGNNQPQH

len: 18
v_gene: TRBV28
j_gene: TRBJ2-1
d_gene: TRBD1
CDR3aa: ASSLWAGTGGPSSYNEQF

len: 14
v_gene: TRBV6-2/TRBV6-3
j_gene: TRBJ2-2
d_gene: -
CDR3aa: ASSLSLPQNTGELF

len: 14
v_gene: TRBV21-1
j_gene: TRBJ1-6
d_gene: -
CDR3aa: ASSKGYSVGRSPLH

len: 11
v_gene: TRBV6-1
j_gene: TRBJ1-2
d_gene: TRBD1
CDR3aa: ASSTTGFYGYT

len: 13
v_gene: TRBV20-1
j_gene: TRBJ2-1
d_gene: TRBD2
CDR3aa: SASSGTRGGNEQF

len: 14
v_gene: TRBV11-1
j_gene: TRBJ2-2
d_gene: TRBD2
CDR3aa: ASSLATSGRTGELF

len: 14
v_gene: TRBV6-2/TRBV6-3
j_gene: TRBJ2-1
d_gene: -
CDR3aa: ASSNIGRTGNNEQF

len: 13
v_gene: TRBV6-5
j_gene: TRBJ2-7
d_gene: -
CDR3aa: ASSWGAPPGYEQY

len: 12
v_gene: TRBV29-1
j_gene: TRBJ1-4
d_gene: -
CDR3aa: SVEDEAGTEKLF

len: 11
v_gene: TRBV18
j_gene: TRBJ2-1
d_gene: -
CDR3aa: ASSPREVNEQF

len: 9
v_gene: TRBV7-9
j_gene: TRBJ2-7
d_gene: -
CDR3aa: ASSQDNEQY

len: 13
v_gene: TRBV19
j_gene: TRBJ1-2
d_gene: -
CDR3aa: ASSIGPIPLYGYT

len: 15
v_gene: TRBV2
j_gene: TRBJ2-3
d_gene: TRBD2
CDR3aa: ASSERAGGPSTDTQY

len: 12
v_gene: TRBV7-9
j_gene: TRBJ2-3
d_gene: -
CDR3aa: ASRTMTSTDTQY

len: 13
v_gene: TRBV11-1
j_gene: TRBJ2-5
d_gene: TRBD1
CDR3aa: ASRGGQGYQETQY

len: 10
v_gene: TRBV24-1
j_gene: TRBJ2-2
d_gene: -
CDR3aa: ATRGRSGELF

len: 13
v_gene: TRBV7-2
j_gene: TRBJ1-2
d_gene: TRBD1
CDR3aa: ASSLTGPLSYGYT

len: 14
v_gene: TRBV7-2
j_gene: TRBJ2-2
d_gene: -
CDR3aa: ASRPPGLALTGELF

len: 11
v_gene: TRBV2
j_gene: TRBJ2-2
d_gene: -
CDR3aa: ASSPQYTGELF

len: 13
v_gene: TRBV6-6
j_gene: TRBJ2-7
d_gene: TRBD2
CDR3aa: ASSPLAGGVGEQY

len: 12
v_gene: TRBV11-2
j_gene: TRBJ1-1
d_gene: -
CDR3aa: ASSLELQGTEAF

len: 13
v_gene: TRBV5-1
j_gene: TRBJ2-2
d_gene: TRBD1
CDR3aa: ASSKGQGRTGELF

len: 13
v_gene: TRBV6-2/TRBV6-3
j_gene: TRBJ2-7
d_gene: -
CDR3aa: ASSWTETMNYEQY

len: 11
v_gene: TRBV12-3/TRBV12-4
j_gene: TRBJ1-6
d_gene: -
CDR3aa: ASSLLRESPLH

len: 15
v_gene: TRBV4-1
j_gene: TRBJ1-1
d_gene: -
CDR3aa: ASSQRPEGGVNTEAF

len: 14
v_gene: TRBV19
j_gene: TRBJ2-5
d_gene: TRBD2
CDR3aa: ASSPTQAGLQETQY

len: 11
v_gene: TRBV18
j_gene: TRBJ2-2
d_gene: -
CDR3aa: ASSSEMNGELF

len: 12
v_gene: TRBV2
j_gene: TRBJ1-1
d_gene: TRBD1
CDR3aa: ASRVDRGNTEAF

len: 13
v_gene: TRBV5-6
j_gene: TRBJ1-1
d_gene: TRBD1
CDR3aa: ASSFLGGDRDEAF

len: 12
v_gene: TRBV5-1
j_gene: TRBJ2-4
d_gene: TRBD1
CDR3aa: ASGSTGGKNIQY

len: 13
v_gene: TRBV11-2
j_gene: TRBJ1-5
d_gene: -
CDR3aa: ASSLGGGLGQPQH

len: 15
v_gene: TRBV7-9
j_gene: TRBJ2-1
d_gene: TRBD1
CDR3aa: ASSWRPGQDMFNEQF

len: 12
v_gene: TRBV5-1
j_gene: TRBJ2-3
d_gene: -
CDR3aa: ASSSSFTTDTQY

len: 14
v_gene: TRBV18
j_gene: TRBJ2-7
d_gene: TRBD1
CDR3aa: ASSAGTGGSSYEQY

len: 11
v_gene: TRBV28
j_gene: TRBJ1-1
d_gene: -
CDR3aa: ASSLREGAQAF

len: 15
v_gene: TRBV11-2
j_gene: TRBJ1-6
d_gene: -
CDR3aa: ASRISVLHSYNSPLH

len: 11
v_gene: TRBV14
j_gene: TRBJ2-7
d_gene: -
CDR3aa: ASSPQGPSEQY

len: 14
v_gene: TRBV6-2/TRBV6-3
j_gene: TRBJ2-2
d_gene: TRBD2
CDR3aa: ASSYRSGSVAGELF